This T cell receptor beta chain was recorded in a study of blood T cells in healthy people across ages. Points from the study as a whole: Naive T cell percentage by flow cytometry tracked strongly with beta diversity. The unknown donor CMV status may have confounded expanded clonotype changes.

A remark on this clonotype: Its antigen is undetermined.

This CDR3 contains 13 residues. Trimming removed 4 bases from V and 3 bases from J, with 8 bases in between. CDR1 is SGHRS, CDR2 YFSETQ, per germline. Combining a sample-barcoded 5' primer with a J-beta primer mix, a second PCR ran for roughly 6 to 12 cycles. There were at least 3 million CDR3-containing paired-end reads obtained from each sample. MiXCR, run by TCRdb on the 5' RACE reads, gives a single entry per CDR3 protein. Of about 1.5 million distinct CDR3 sequences listed, roughly 43% are singletons. V gene TRBV5-1 combines with J gene TRBJ2-1, with D unclear. The TCR was taken from a young woman in good health. The specimen sequenced was blood. The CDR3 here is CASSVERYNEQFF. CDR3 nucleotide sequence: TGCGCCAGCAGCGTGGAACGCTACAATGAGCAGTTCTTC.